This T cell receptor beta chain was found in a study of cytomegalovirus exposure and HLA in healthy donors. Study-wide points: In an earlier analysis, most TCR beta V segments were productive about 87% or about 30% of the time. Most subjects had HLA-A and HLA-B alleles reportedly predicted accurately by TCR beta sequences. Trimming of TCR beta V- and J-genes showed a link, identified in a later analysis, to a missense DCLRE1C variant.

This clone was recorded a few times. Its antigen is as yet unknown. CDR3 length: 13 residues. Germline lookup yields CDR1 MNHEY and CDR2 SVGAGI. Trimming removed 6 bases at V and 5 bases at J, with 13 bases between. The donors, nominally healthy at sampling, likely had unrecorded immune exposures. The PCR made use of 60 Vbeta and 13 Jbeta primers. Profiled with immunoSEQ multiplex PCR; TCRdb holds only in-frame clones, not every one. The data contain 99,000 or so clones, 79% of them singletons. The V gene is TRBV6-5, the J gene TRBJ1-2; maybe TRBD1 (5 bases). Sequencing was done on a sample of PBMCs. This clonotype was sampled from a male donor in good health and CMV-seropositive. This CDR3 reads CASRQAGDYGYTF. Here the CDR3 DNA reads TGTGCCAGCAGGCAGGCGGGGGATTATGGCTACACCTTC.